This is a list of T cell receptor beta chains from one sample in a study of cytomegalovirus exposure and HLA in healthy donors. Measured with immunoSEQ multiplex PCR; TCRdb has only the in-frame clones, and not every one. The sample has 85,000 to 120,000 clones, roughly 83% seen once; the top ten hold just over 2.5%. Input material: PBMCs. These receptors originate from a man aged 35-49 years in good health and CMV-seronegative. The CDR3 runs from the conserved cysteine through the conserved F or W. D genes are given only for firm matches. Clone size, where shown, is once, few, many, or a class for clones that have expanded.

CDR3: CASSARQGWNEQFF; DNA: TGTGCCAGCAGCGCCAGACAGGGTTGGAATGAGCAGTTCTTC; length: 14; size: NA; J: TRBJ2-1; D: TRBD1; V: TRBV2
CDR3: CASSLVVGVNTEAFF; DNA: TGCGCCAGCAGCTTGGTGGTAGGGGTAAACACTGAAGCTTTCTTT; length: 15; size: few; J: TRBJ1-1; D: NA; V: TRBV5-1
CDR3: CASSPWTSGGEETQYF; DNA: TGTGCCAGCAGCCCCTGGACTAGCGGGGGGGAGGAGACCCAGTACTTC; length: 16; size: few; J: TRBJ2-5; D: TRBD2; V: TRBV9
CDR3: CASSISGGVPNEQFF; DNA: TGTGCCAGTAGTATTAGCGGGGGGGTCCCGAATGAGCAGTTCTTC; length: 15; size: NA; J: TRBJ2-1; D: TRBD2; V: TRBV19
CDR3: CASSWGQYNEQFF; DNA: TGTGCCAGCAGCTGGGGACAGTACAATGAGCAGTTCTTC; length: 13; size: few; J: TRBJ2-1; D: TRBD1; V: TRBV7-8
CDR3: CAISPGQGAYTQYF; DNA: TGTGCCATCAGCCCGGGACAGGGTGCCTATACGCAGTATTTT; length: 14; size: NA; J: TRBJ2-3; D: TRBD1; V: TRBV10-3
CDR3: CSVEQGSETQYF; DNA: TGCAGCGTTGAACAGGGCTCGGAGACCCAGTACTTC; length: 12; size: NA; J: TRBJ2-5; D: NA; V: TRBV29-1
CDR3: CASRIAGGSSNQPQHF; DNA: TGTGCCAGTAGGATCGCGGGGGGCTCGAGCAATCAGCCCCAGCATTTT; length: 16; size: NA; J: TRBJ1-5; D: NA; V: TRBV19
CDR3: CASSPWTALYEQYF; DNA: TGTGCCAGCAGCCCTTGGACAGCACTTTACGAGCAGTACTTC; length: 14; size: NA; J: TRBJ2-7; D: NA; V: TRBV7-9
CDR3: CASRRGGGGNYEQYF; DNA: TGTGCCAGTAGGAGGGGAGGGGGAGGAAACTACGAGCAGTACTTC; length: 15; size: NA; J: TRBJ2-7; D: NA; V: TRBV19
CDR3: CASSRQEETQYF; DNA: TGTGCCAGCAGCCGACAGGAAGAGACCCAGTACTTC; length: 12; size: NA; J: TRBJ2-5; D: NA; V: TRBV7-9
CDR3: CASSLLYRVRYGYTF; DNA: TGTGCCAGTAGCCTCCTATACCGGGTCCGCTATGGCTACACCTTC; length: 15; size: NA; J: TRBJ1-2; D: NA; V: TRBV19
CDR3: CASRQTGGDSYEQYF; DNA: TGTGCCAGCCGACAGACAGGGGGCGATTCGTACGAGCAGTACTTC; length: 15; size: NA; J: TRBJ2-7; D: TRBD1; V: TRBV6-4
CDR3: CATSRVTAFGNQPQHF; DNA: TGTGCCACCAGCAGAGTAACAGCCTTCGGCAATCAGCCCCAGCATTTT; length: 16; size: NA; J: TRBJ1-5; D: NA; V: TRBV15
CDR3: CASSLQGVEDEQYF; DNA: TGTGCCAGCAGCTTACAGGGGGTCGAGGACGAGCAGTACTTC; length: 14; size: NA; J: TRBJ2-7; D: TRBD1; V: TRBV11-3
CDR3: CASSLIAVNTEAFF; DNA: TGTGCCAGCAGCTTAATAGCGGTGAACACTGAAGCTTTCTTT; length: 14; size: NA; J: TRBJ1-1; D: NA; V: TRBV7-8
CDR3: CASSIKGVPSYEQYF; DNA: TGTGCCAGTAGTATAAAGGGGGTGCCCTCCTACGAGCAGTACTTC; length: 15; size: NA; J: TRBJ2-7; D: NA; V: TRBV19
CDR3: CASTHGDSFSYEQYF; DNA: TGTGCCAGCACCCATGGGGACAGCTTCTCCTACGAGCAGTACTTC; length: 15; size: NA; J: TRBJ2-7; D: TRBD1; V: TRBV7-8
CDR3: CASSVGQGYGYTF; DNA: TGTGCCAGCAGCGTAGGTCAGGGTTATGGCTACACCTTC; length: 13; size: once; J: TRBJ1-2; D: NA; V: TRBV9
CDR3: CASSLADSRNEKLFF; DNA: TGCGCCAGCAGCTTGGCCGACAGCCGTAATGAAAAACTGTTTTTT; length: 15; size: NA; J: TRBJ1-4; D: NA; V: TRBV5-1
CDR3: CASSSGGLTEAFF; DNA: TGTGCCAGCAGCTCGGGGGGGCTCACTGAAGCTTTCTTT; length: 13; size: NA; J: TRBJ1-1; D: NA; V: TRBV5-6
CDR3: CASSLAQGGNQPQHF; DNA: TGTGCCAGCAGCTTGGCACAGGGAGGGAATCAGCCCCAGCATTTT; length: 15; size: NA; J: TRBJ1-5; D: NA; V: TRBV5-4
CDR3: CASSLAGAMNTEAFF; DNA: TGTGCCAGCAGCTTAGCAGGGGCCATGAACACTGAAGCTTTCTTT; length: 15; size: NA; J: TRBJ1-1; D: NA; V: TRBV7-9
CDR3: CASSFSGVEQYF; DNA: TGTGCCAGCAGCTTTTCAGGGGTCGAGCAGTACTTC; length: 12; size: NA; J: TRBJ2-7; D: NA; V: TRBV7-9
CDR3: CASQTKPGVSYEQYF; DNA: TGTGCCAGTCAAACTAAACCGGGAGTTTCCTACGAGCAGTACTTC; length: 15; size: once; J: TRBJ2-7; D: NA; V: TRBV19
CDR3: CASSIMLGGTGELFF; DNA: TGTGCCAGTAGTATTATGCTGGGGGGGACCGGGGAGCTGTTTTTT; length: 15; size: NA; J: TRBJ2-2; D: TRBD2; V: TRBV19
CDR3: CASSQGSGSNQPQHF; DNA: TGCGCCAGCAGCCAAGGTAGCGGGAGCAATCAGCCCCAGCATTTT; length: 15; size: NA; J: TRBJ1-5; D: NA; V: TRBV4-1
CDR3: CASSVAGTGEVEQYF; DNA: TGTGCCAGCAGCGTGGCCGGGACAGGGGAGGTCGAGCAGTACTTC; length: 15; size: NA; J: TRBJ2-7; D: TRBD1; V: TRBV9
CDR3: CASSPNRGIPNTGELFF; DNA: TGTGCCAGCAGCCCTAACAGGGGGATACCGAACACCGGGGAGCTGTTTTTT; length: 17; size: NA; J: TRBJ2-2; D: TRBD1; V: TRBV7-6
CDR3: CASSTTYEQYF; DNA: TGTGCCAGCAGTACTACTTACGAGCAGTACTTC; length: 11; size: once; J: TRBJ2-7; D: NA; V: TRBV2
CDR3: CASTMAAGAATGELFF; DNA: TGTGCCAGCACCATGGCAGCGGGGGCGGCCACCGGGGAGCTGTTTTTT; length: 16; size: NA; J: TRBJ2-2; D: TRBD2; V: TRBV7-2
CDR3: CASRRLAGFGTGELFF; DNA: TGTGCCAGCAGGCGACTAGCGGGGTTTGGCACCGGGGAGCTGTTTTTT; length: 16; size: NA; J: TRBJ2-2; D: TRBD2; V: TRBV5-6
CDR3: CASRPGGETGELFF; DNA: TGTGCCAGTAGGCCCGGGGGGGAGACCGGGGAGCTGTTTTTT; length: 14; size: NA; J: TRBJ2-2; D: TRBD2; V: TRBV19
CDR3: CASSLDRNTEAFF; DNA: TGTGCCAGCTCACTCGACAGGAACACTGAAGCTTTCTTT; length: 13; size: few; J: TRBJ1-1; D: NA; V: TRBV18
CDR3: CASSLERDTLRAEAFF; DNA: TGTGCCAGCAGCTTAGAAAGGGACACTTTAAGGGCTGAAGCTTTCTTT; length: 16; size: few; J: TRBJ1-1; D: NA; V: TRBV11-3
CDR3: CASSWTGGDTGELFF; DNA: TGTGCCAGCAGTTGGACAGGGGGCGACACCGGGGAGCTGTTTTTT; length: 15; size: NA; J: TRBJ2-2; D: TRBD1; V: TRBV2
CDR3: CATSRGSTGDHGYTF; DNA: TGTGCCACCAGCAGGGGGTCAACAGGGGACCATGGCTACACCTTC; length: 15; size: NA; J: TRBJ1-2; D: TRBD1; V: TRBV15
CDR3: CASSYRGGPTYGYTF; DNA: TGTGCCAGCAGTTACAGAGGGGGCCCCACCTATGGCTACACCTTC; length: 15; size: NA; J: TRBJ1-2; D: TRBD1; V: TRBV6-5
CDR3: CASSDTDRNTEAFF; DNA: TGTGCCAGCAGTGACACCGACAGGAACACTGAAGCTTTCTTT; length: 14; size: NA; J: TRBJ1-1; D: NA; V: TRBV6-4
CDR3: CAWSTLGTLRPYNEQFF; DNA: TGTGCCTGGAGTACCCTTGGGACTCTAAGACCTTACAATGAGCAGTTCTTC; length: 17; size: NA; J: TRBJ2-1; D: NA; V: TRBV30
CDR3: CASSDTGQAPFYGYTF; DNA: TGTGCCAGCAGTGACACTGGACAGGCACCTTTCTATGGCTACACCTTC; length: 16; size: NA; J: TRBJ1-2; D: TRBD1; V: TRBV6-4
CDR3: CASSSPTSDQETQYF; DNA: TGTGCCAGCAGCTCCCCTACTAGCGACCAAGAGACCCAGTACTTC; length: 15; size: NA; J: TRBJ2-5; D: TRBD2; V: TRBV5-4
CDR3: CASNPIGQFPNYGYTF; DNA: TGTGCCAGCAACCCTATCGGACAGTTCCCTAACTATGGCTACACCTTC; length: 16; size: NA; J: TRBJ1-2; D: NA; V: TRBV27
CDR3: CASSQRRGAIDEQFF; DNA: TGTGCCAGCAGCCAGAGACGGGGGGCGATCGATGAGCAGTTCTTC; length: 15; size: NA; J: TRBJ2-1; D: NA; V: TRBV9
CDR3: CARSRYGEGQGPSYEQYF; DNA: TGTGCCAGAAGTCGTTATGGGGAGGGACAGGGGCCTTCCTACGAGCAGTACTTC; length: 18; size: NA; J: TRBJ2-7; D: NA; V: TRBV7-5
CDR3: CASSQGRGGAPGELFF; DNA: TGCGCCAGCAGCCAAGGGAGAGGGGGGGCTCCCGGGGAGCTGTTTTTT; length: 16; size: NA; J: TRBJ2-2; D: NA; V: TRBV4-1
CDR3: CASSYMAGIDYEQYF; DNA: TGTGCCAGCAGTTACATGGCAGGGATCGACTACGAGCAGTACTTC; length: 15; size: NA; J: TRBJ2-7; D: NA; V: TRBV6-5
CDR3: CASSPRGGDEQYF; DNA: TGTGCCAGCAGCCCCAGGGGAGGGGACGAGCAGTACTTC; length: 13; size: NA; J: TRBJ2-7; D: NA; V: TRBV7-3
CDR3: CASSPTSSTDTQYF; DNA: TGTGCCAGCAGCCCGACTAGTAGCACAGATACGCAGTATTTT; length: 14; size: NA; J: TRBJ2-3; D: NA; V: TRBV5-4
CDR3: CASSSGQGEVGIQYF; DNA: TGTGCCAGCAGCTCTGGACAGGGGGAAGTAGGCATTCAGTACTTC; length: 15; size: NA; J: TRBJ2-4; D: TRBD1; V: TRBV5-4
CDR3: CASSKAGGPNEQFF; DNA: TGTGCCAGTAGTAAGGCGGGGGGGCCGAATGAGCAGTTCTTC; length: 14; size: once; J: TRBJ2-1; D: TRBD2; V: TRBV19
CDR3: CASSRLGEEETQYF; DNA: TGTGCCAGCAGCCGTCTAGGGGAGGAAGAGACCCAGTACTTC; length: 14; size: NA; J: TRBJ2-5; D: NA; V: TRBV25-1
CDR3: CASSLTGVRNQPQHF; DNA: TGTGCCAGCAGCCTTACAGGGGTACGCAATCAGCCCCAGCATTTT; length: 15; size: NA; J: TRBJ1-5; D: TRBD1; V: TRBV9
CDR3: CASSLTAGVPYEQYF; DNA: TGTGCCAGCAGCTTAACGGCAGGGGTCCCGTACGAGCAGTACTTC; length: 15; size: NA; J: TRBJ2-7; D: NA; V: TRBV7-3
CDR3: CASSYSGAFF; DNA: TGTGCCAGCAGTTATAGTGGAGCTTTCTTT; length: 10; size: NA; J: TRBJ1-1; D: NA; V: TRBV6-1
CDR3: CASSFTYNQPQHF; DNA: TGTGCCAGCAGTTTCACCTACAATCAGCCCCAGCATTTT; length: 13; size: NA; J: TRBJ1-5; D: NA; V: TRBV27
CDR3: CASSVAWASGGGSSYNEQFF; DNA: TGTGCCAGCAGCGTAGCCTGGGCTAGCGGGGGGGGGAGCTCCTACAATGAGCAGTTCTTC; length: 20; size: NA; J: TRBJ2-1; D: TRBD2; V: TRBV9